Below, one T cell receptor beta chain is given with its context. No cognate antigen has been identified for it. One base away there is no much larger clone; base qualities are not given. Between the V and J ends, shortened by 2 bases and 0 bases respectively, the junction contains 5 bases. The CDR3 contains 14 residues, cysteine and phenylalanine counted. Only the CDR3 region is kept as DNA, spanning 42 bases read in frame from base 1. CDR1 MNHNY and CDR2 SVGAGI are derived from the germline V gene (reference sequence). The library relied on the immunoSEQ multiplex PCR assay. The immuneACCESS repertoire file appears here via TCRdb, limited to in-frame rearrangements. These files lack a portion of the clones; in checked studies, under half of the deficit traces to unresolved V genes, and the cause of the others is not known. The sample table lists about 180,000 clones, more than 90% of them with a count of one. The ten top clones hold approximately 1.5% of the sample.

The data stem from a study of control samples from healthy donors and cancer patients (dated by TCRdb to 2020 to 2022). Recombination linked TRBV6-6 to TRBJ2-1, with the D gene call left open. Sequencing input: blood. This TCR was sampled from a man aged 30 to 39 in good health. In nucleotide form, the sequence is TGTGCCAGCAGTTACAGGGTCTCCTACAATGAGCAGTTCTTC. The translation is CASSYRVSYNEQFF.